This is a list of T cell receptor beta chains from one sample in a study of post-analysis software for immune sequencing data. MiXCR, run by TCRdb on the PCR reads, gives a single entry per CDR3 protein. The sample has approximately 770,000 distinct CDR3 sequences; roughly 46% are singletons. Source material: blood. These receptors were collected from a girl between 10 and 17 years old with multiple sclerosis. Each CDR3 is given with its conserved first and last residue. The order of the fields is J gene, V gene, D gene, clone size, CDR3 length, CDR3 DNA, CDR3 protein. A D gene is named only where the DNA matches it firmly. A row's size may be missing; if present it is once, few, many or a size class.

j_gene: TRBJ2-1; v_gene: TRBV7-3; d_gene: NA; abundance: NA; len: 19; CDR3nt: TGTGCCAGCAGCTCCCTCGTCTCTGTACGCCGACGCTCCTACAATGAGCAGTTCTTC; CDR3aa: CASSSLVSVRRRSYNEQFF
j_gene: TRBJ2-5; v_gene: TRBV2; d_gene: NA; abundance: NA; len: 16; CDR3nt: TGTGCCAGCAGGGCCCGGGCCTTCTCCCCTCAAGAGACCCAGTACTTC; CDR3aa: CASRARAFSPQETQYF
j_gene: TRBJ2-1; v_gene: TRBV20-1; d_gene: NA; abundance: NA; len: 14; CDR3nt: TGCAGTGCGAAGCACCCAACAGGAATGAATGAGCAGTTCTTC; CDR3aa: CSAKHPTGMNEQFF
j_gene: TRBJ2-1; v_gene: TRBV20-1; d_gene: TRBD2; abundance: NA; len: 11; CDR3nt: TGCAGTGCTCAGCGGGGCAATGAGCAGTTCTTC; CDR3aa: CSAQRGNEQFF
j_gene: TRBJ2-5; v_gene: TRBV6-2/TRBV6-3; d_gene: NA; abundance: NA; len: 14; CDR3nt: TGTGCCAGCAGTTATCTGACAGAGCAAGAGACCCAGTACTTC; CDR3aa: CASSYLTEQETQYF
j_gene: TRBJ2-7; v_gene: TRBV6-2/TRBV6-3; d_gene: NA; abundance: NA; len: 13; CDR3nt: TGTGCCAGCAGTTACACCACCCCCTACGAGCAGTACTTC; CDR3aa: CASSYTTPYEQYF
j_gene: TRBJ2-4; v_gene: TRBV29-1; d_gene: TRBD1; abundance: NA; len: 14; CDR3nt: TGCAGCATGACAGGGTTACTAGCCAAAAACATTCAGTACTTC; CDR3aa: CSMTGLLAKNIQYF
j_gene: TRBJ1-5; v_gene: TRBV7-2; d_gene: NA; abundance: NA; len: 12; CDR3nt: TGTGCCAGCAGCCCCCCGGATCAGCCCCAGCATTTT; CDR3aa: CASSPPDQPQHF
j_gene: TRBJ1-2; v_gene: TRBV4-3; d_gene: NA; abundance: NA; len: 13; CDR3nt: TGCGCCAGCAGCCAAGGGGTCCACTATGGCTACACCTTC; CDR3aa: CASSQGVHYGYTF
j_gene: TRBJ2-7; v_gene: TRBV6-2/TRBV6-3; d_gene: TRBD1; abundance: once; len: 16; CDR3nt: TGTGCCAGCACCATCGCTCCGGGACAGATACTATACGGGCAGTACTTC; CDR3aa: CASTIAPGQILYGQYF
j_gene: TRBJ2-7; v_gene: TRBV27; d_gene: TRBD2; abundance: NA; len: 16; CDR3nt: TGTGCCAGCAGTTTAAGAGCGGGAGGGCTCAGACTCGAGCAGTACTTC; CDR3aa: CASSLRAGGLRLEQYF
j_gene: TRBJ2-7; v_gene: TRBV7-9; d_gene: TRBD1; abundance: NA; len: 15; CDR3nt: TGTGCCAGCAGCTCCGAAAGGACAGGGACCTACGAGCAGTACTTC; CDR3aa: CASSSERTGTYEQYF
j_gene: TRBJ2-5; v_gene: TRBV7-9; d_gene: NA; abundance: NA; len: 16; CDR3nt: TGTGCCAGCAGCTCCTCCACGGGGGTCCCTCGGGAGACCCAGTACTTC; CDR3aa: CASSSSTGVPRETQYF
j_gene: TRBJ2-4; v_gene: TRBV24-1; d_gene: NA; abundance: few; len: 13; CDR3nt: TGTGCCACCCAAGGCGGGGCCAAAAACATTCAGTACTTC; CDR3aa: CATQGGAKNIQYF
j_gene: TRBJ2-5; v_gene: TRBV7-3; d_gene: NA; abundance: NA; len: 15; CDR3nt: TGTGCCAGCAGCCCATACGGTGGGGATTGGGCGACCCAGTACTTC; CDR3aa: CASSPYGGDWATQYF
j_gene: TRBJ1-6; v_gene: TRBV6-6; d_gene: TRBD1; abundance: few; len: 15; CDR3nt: TGTGCCATCTCAGGGGGCCCCTCCTATAATTCACCCCTCCACTTT; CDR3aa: CAISGGPSYNSPLHF
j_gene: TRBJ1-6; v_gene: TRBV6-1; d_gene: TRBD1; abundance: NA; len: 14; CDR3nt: TGTGCCAGCAGTGAAGGGACAGGGCCTTCACCCCTCCACTTT; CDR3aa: CASSEGTGPSPLHF
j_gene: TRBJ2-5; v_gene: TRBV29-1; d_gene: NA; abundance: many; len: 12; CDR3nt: TGCAGCGTTGACCAGGGGAGAGAGACCCAGTACTTC; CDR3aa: CSVDQGRETQYF
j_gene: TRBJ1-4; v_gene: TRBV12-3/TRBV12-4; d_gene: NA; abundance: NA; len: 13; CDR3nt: TGTGCCAGCGGTAGTCAGATGGACGAAAAACTGTTTTTT; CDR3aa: CASGSQMDEKLFF
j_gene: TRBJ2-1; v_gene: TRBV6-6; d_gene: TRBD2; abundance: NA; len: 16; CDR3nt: TGTGCCAGCACCCGATCTAGCGGGAGTAGGAAGGATGAGCAGTTCTTC; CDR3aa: CASTRSSGSRKDEQFF
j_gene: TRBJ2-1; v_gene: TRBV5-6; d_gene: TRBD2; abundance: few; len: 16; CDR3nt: TGTGCCAGCAGTCTACTAGCGGGGGATTCCTACAATGAGCAGTTCTTC; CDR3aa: CASSLLAGDSYNEQFF
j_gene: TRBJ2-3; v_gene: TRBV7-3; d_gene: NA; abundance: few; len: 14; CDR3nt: TGTGCCAGCAGCCTGAAGCAGCGCACAGATACGCAGTATTTT; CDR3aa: CASSLKQRTDTQYF
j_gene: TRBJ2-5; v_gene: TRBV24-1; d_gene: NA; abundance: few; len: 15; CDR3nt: TGTGCCACCAGTGATCCCCGGACATCCCAAGAGACCCAGTACTTC; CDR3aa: CATSDPRTSQETQYF
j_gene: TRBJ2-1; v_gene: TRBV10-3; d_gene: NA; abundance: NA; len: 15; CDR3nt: TGTGCCATCAGCGAAACATCAATGTTCTACAATGAGCAGTTCTTC; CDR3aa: CAISETSMFYNEQFF
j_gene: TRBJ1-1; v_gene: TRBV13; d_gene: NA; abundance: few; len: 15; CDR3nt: TGTGCCAGCAGCCCCCCGGGGGGGTCGAACACTGAAGCTTTCTTT; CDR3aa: CASSPPGGSNTEAFF
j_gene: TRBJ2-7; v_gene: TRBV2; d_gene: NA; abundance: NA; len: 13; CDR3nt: TGTGCCAGCAGGTGGGAAGGGGGGTACGAGCAGTACTTC; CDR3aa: CASRWEGGYEQYF
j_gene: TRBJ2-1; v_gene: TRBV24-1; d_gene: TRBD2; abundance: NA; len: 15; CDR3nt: TGTGCCACCCGTGGCCCTAGCGGGAGGGGTTATGAGCAGTTCTTC; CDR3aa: CATRGPSGRGYEQFF
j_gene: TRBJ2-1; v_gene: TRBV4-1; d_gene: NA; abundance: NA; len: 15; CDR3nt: TGCGCCAGCAGCCAAGATCCACAGGCTTACAATGAGCAGTTCTTC; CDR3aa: CASSQDPQAYNEQFF
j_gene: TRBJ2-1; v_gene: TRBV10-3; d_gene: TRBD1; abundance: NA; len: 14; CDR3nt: TGTGCCATCAGAACGGGACAGGACTACAATGAGCAGTTCTTC; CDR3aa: CAIRTGQDYNEQFF
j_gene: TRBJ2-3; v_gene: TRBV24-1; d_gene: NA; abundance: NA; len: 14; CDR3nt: TGTGCCACCAGTGACTCGCGGGACACAGATACGCAGTATTTT; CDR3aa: CATSDSRDTDTQYF